Presented here are 7 T cell receptor beta chains from one specimen sequenced in a study of CD8 T cells in ankylosing spondylitis. TCRdb processed the 5' RACE reads anew with MiXCR; each CDR3 protein has one entry. The table lists about 340,000 distinct CDR3 sequences, under 15% of them singletons. The sample taken for sequencing was blood, either unsorted or a sorted T cell fraction (not recorded which). The receptors come from a male donor with ankylosing spondylitis or in good health (not recorded which).

This clonotype was counted many times. The CDR3 loop reads CASSQDGGTEAFF. CDR3 sequence (DNA): TGCGCCAGCAGCCAAGATGGGGGAACTGAAGCTTTCTTT. The chain carries TRBV4-1 and TRBJ1-1; TRBD1 is a possible D gene (5 bases). CDR1 and CDR2 from the germline V gene are MGHRA and YSYEKL. With 0 bases removed from V and 5 bases from J, the gap between germline ends came to 7 bases. The CDR3 runs 13 residues.

The chain uses TRBV12-3 or TRBV12-4 and TRBJ2-7, with a tentative D call TRBD1 (6 bases). The CDR3 is 15 amino acids. Trimming stripped 6 bases from V and 3 bases from J, with 18 bases between. The CDR3 protein is CASSPPGTLNYEQYF. The CDR3 nucleotides read TGTGCCAGCAGCCCTCCCGGGACACTAAACTACGAGCAGTACTTC.

The chain couples TRBV9 to TRBJ1-1; D perhaps matches TRBD1 (5 bases). Per the germline V gene, CDR1 is SGDLS and CDR2 is YYNGEE. The CDR3 contains 14 residues. The V and J ends lost 7 bases and 0 bases respectively, with 13 bases between them. The DNA for the CDR3 is TGTGCCAGCGGGGGGGGAGCCATGAACACTGAAGCTTTCTTT. Its translation: CASGGGAMNTEAFF.

This clonotype has at least ten counts. The CDR3 loop is CASSFPGRTEAFF. The CDR3 coding sequence is TGCGCCAGCAGCTTTCCGGGACGCACTGAAGCTTTCTTT. The V and J genes are TRBV5-1 and TRBJ1-1, with TRBD1 as a possible D gene (5 bases). The V gene lost 2 bases and the J gene lost 4 bases, with 9 bases spanning the gap. CDR3 size: 13 residues. Looked up from germline, CDR1 is SGHRS and CDR2 is YFSETQ.

This sequence joins TRBV4-2 and TRBJ2-1, with 9 bases fitting TRBD2. Germline loops: CDR1 LGHNA, CDR2 YNFKEQ. Trimming at V came to 0 bases and at J to 4 bases, leaving 4 bases not matched to a gene. This CDR3 comprises 16 residues. The CDR3: CASSQDLAGLYNEQFF. The CDR3 DNA sequence: TGTGCCAGCAGCCAAGATCTAGCGGGGCTTTACAATGAGCAGTTCTTC.

This clonotype was seen more than once but under ten times. The chain couples TRBV10-3 to TRBJ1-1; D ambiguous. Germline CDR1 and CDR2: ENHRY and SYGVKD. The CDR3 runs 13 residues. V dropped 7 bases and J dropped 1 base, with 10 bases sitting between them. The CDR3 DNA sequence: TGTGCCATCAAAGGCGAGAGGAACACTGAAGCTTTCTTT. It specifies CAIKGERNTEAFF.

The rearrangement links TRBV12-3 or TRBV12-4 to TRBJ2-2, with D perhaps matching TRBD1 or TRBD2 (6 bases each). V was shortened by 1 base and J by 6 bases, with 18 bases between the two germline ends. CDR3 length: 17 residues. The CDR3 nucleotides are TGTGCCAGCAGTTTAGGGACAGTCCCGGGACTGTCCGGGGAGCTGTTTTTT. It translates to CASSLGTVPGLSGELFF.